Each of the 15 T cell receptor beta chains below was sequenced from the same sample in a study of blood T cell repertoires in COVID-19 (dated by TCRdb to the early 2020s). Library preparation was by the immunoSEQ multiplex PCR assay. The immuneACCESS repertoire file appears here via TCRdb, limited to in-frame rearrangements. These files lack a portion of the clones; in checked studies, under half of the deficit traces to unresolved V genes, and the cause of the others is not known. This sample is represented by tens of thousands of clones; more than 75% of them were singletons. The top ten constitute 16% of the sample. The sample taken for sequencing was peripheral blood. The receptors shown here come from a man between 35 and 55 years old with COVID-19, enrolled during active disease.

The chain carries TRBV28 and TRBJ2-1, with TRBD2 matching 8 bases. This CDR3 is 17 amino acids long. J gave up 4 bases and V 3 bases, and 11 bases lay outside the gene matches. The V gene's germline CDR1 is MDHEN and CDR2 SYDVKM. CDR3: CASSFIPYRGGYNEQFF. The CDR3 nucleotides read TGTGCCAGCAGTTTTATACCCTACCGGGGGGGTTACAATGAGCAGTTCTTC.

The gene calls are TRBV5-1 and TRBJ1-1, with D uncertain. Deletions cut 2 bases from V and 0 bases from J, with 5 bases between. CDR1 SGHRS and CDR2 YFSETQ come from the germline V gene. The CDR3 is 13 amino acids. The chain's CDR3 is CASSLLLNTEAFF. In DNA, the CDR3 is TGCGCCAGCAGCTTACTCTTGAACACTGAAGCTTTCTTT.

This chain joins TRBV5-1 and TRBJ2-2; 9 positions match TRBD1. J gave up 3 bases and V 3 bases, and 3 bases lay outside the gene matches. Looked up from germline, CDR1 is SGHRS and CDR2 is YFSETQ. The CDR3 loop spans 15 amino acids. This CDR3 is CASSWTGVYTGELFF. For the CDR3, the DNA is TGCGCCAGCAGCTGGACAGGGGTTTACACCGGGGAGCTGTTTTTT.

This clone has just one count. The chain carries TRBV10-3 and TRBJ2-2; 7 nucleotides match TRBD2. Germline CDR1 ENHRY, CDR2 SYGVKD. The junction had 11 bases not matched to a gene; V was cut back by 8 bases and J by 8 bases. The CDR3 is 14 amino acids. The CDR3 nucleotides are TGTGCCATCTCGACTAGCACGGACCGGGGGGAGCTGTTTTTT. Translated, it gives CAISTSTDRGELFF.

This clone was observed a few times. The chain employs TRBV7-9 and TRBJ2-2; TRBD2 agrees at 9 bases. Trimming removed 5 bases from V and 0 bases from J; junction bases left unmatched: 13. The length of the CDR3 is 19 residues. The V gene's germline CDR1 is SEHNR and CDR2 FQNEAQ (reference sequence). The CDR3 is CASSLRGGSGGTNTGELFF. In nucleotides, the CDR3 is TGTGCCAGCAGCCTCCGGGGAGGTAGCGGGGGAACGAACACCGGGGAGCTGTTTTTT.

The chain links TRBV27 to TRBJ1-2; TRBD1 matches at 11 bases. With 2 bases clipped from V and 7 bases from J, the junction kept 6 bases outside the gene matches. The CDR3 extends over 15 amino acids. CDR1 MNHEY and CDR2 SMNVEV come from the germline V gene (reference sequence). CDR3 protein: CASSLKPGQGGGYTF. The CDR3, as DNA: TGTGCCAGCAGTTTAAAGCCGGGACAGGGGGGTGGCTACACCTTC.

The rearrangement joins TRBV6-1 to TRBJ2-1, with 8 bases lining up with TRBD1. Germline trimming cut 2 bases from V and 3 bases from J; bases unmatched to any gene: 6. This CDR3 contains 16 residues. CDR1 MNHNS and CDR2 SASEGT come from the germline V gene. The CDR3 bases are TGTGCCAGCAGTGAACTCCGGACAGGGTTCTACAATGAGCAGTTCTTC. This translates into CASSELRTGFYNEQFF.

V and J are TRBV7-2 and TRBJ2-2; D is uncertain. V was pared by 5 bases and J by 1 base, with 14 bases between. CDR3 length: 16 residues. The V gene's germline CDR1 is SGHTA and CDR2 FQGNSA. The chain's CDR3 is CASSIAYFRNTGELFF. The CDR3 DNA follows: TGTGCCAGCAGCATCGCGTACTTTCGGAACACCGGGGAGCTGTTTTTT.

The chain couples TRBV2 to TRBJ2-6; no clear D gene. Trimming removed 3 bases from V and 2 bases from J, with 2 bases in between. The germline CDR1 and CDR2 sequences are SNHLY and FYNNEI. The CDR3 consists of 13 residues. CDR3 protein: CASSDTGANVLTF. The DNA for the CDR3 is TGTGCCAGCAGTGACACTGGGGCCAACGTCCTGACTTTC.

The J gene is TRBJ2-3, the V gene TRBV6-5; weak D call: TRBD2 (5 bases). The germline gives CDR1 MNHEY, CDR2 SVGAGI. The CDR3 runs to 13 residues. Between the trimmed V and J ends, which lost 6 bases and 6 bases, there was a span of 13 bases. CDR3 residues: CASRADFLDTQYF. CDR3 sequence (DNA): TGTGCCAGCAGAGCGGATTTTTTGGATACGCAGTATTTT.

V is TRBV28 and J is TRBJ2-7, with 7 bases aligning to TRBD1. Germline V lookup: CDR1 MDHEN, CDR2 SYDVKM. J was trimmed by 6 bases and V by 11 bases; bases with no gene match: 4. CDR3 length equals 10 residues. CDR3 coding DNA: TGTGCCCGCGCAGGGGGCGAGCAGTACTTC. Its translation: CARAGGEQYF.

V usage is TRBV24-1 and J usage is TRBJ2-1; weak D call: TRBD1 (5 bases). Trimming left V 6 bases short and J 8 bases short, with 13 bases between. This CDR3 region has 13 residues. Germline V lookup: CDR1 KGHDR, CDR2 SFDVKD. As DNA, the CDR3 is TGTGCCACCAGTAATAATCAGGGTGATGAGCAGTTCTTC. Encoded protein: CATSNNQGDEQFF.

This sequence joins TRBV28 and TRBJ1-1; unclear D gene. Germline V gene sequence: CDR1 MDHEN, CDR2 SYDVKM. Trimming took off 5 bases at V and 0 bases at J, with 16 bases between the two ends. The CDR3 covers 16 residues. The CDR3 coding sequence is TGTGCCAGCAGTCCGGCGGGTCAGGAGATGAACACTGAAGCTTTCTTT. It yields the protein CASSPAGQEMNTEAFF.

The rearrangement joins TRBV11-2 to TRBJ2-1, with D possibly matching TRBD1 (5 bases). The V end was cut by 5 bases, the J end by 9 bases, with 11 bases between. Germline V gives CDR1 SGHAT, CDR2 FQNNGV. The CDR3 contains 12 residues. For the CDR3, the DNA is TGTGCCAGCAGCCACGACAGATCTGAGCAGTTCTTC. Translation gives CASSHDRSEQFF.

The V call is TRBV5-1, the J call TRBJ1-6; 7 bases map to TRBD1. CDR3 length equals 14 residues. The J segment lost 6 bases and the V segment lost 2 bases, leaving 2 bases of the junction unmatched. The germline gives CDR1 SGHRS, CDR2 YFSETQ. CDR3 nucleotide sequence: TGCGCCAGCAGCTTAGAGGGGGCTAATTCACCCCTCCACTTT. Residues: CASSLEGANSPLHF.